This T cell receptor (beta chain) was profiled in a study of blood T cell repertoires in COVID-19. Study details: COVID-19 samples collected from the United States, Italy and Spain covered acute and convalescent phases. From T cells, B-cell-depleted T cells, or PBMCs came the material, which was cDNA or gDNA.

The CDR3 totals 13 residues. V shed 5 bases and J shed 7 bases, with 14 bases lying between them. Germline CDR1 and CDR2: MDHEN and SYDVKM. In the original workflow: Scientists estimated how many nucleated cells there were by amplifying reference gene primers. Method: immunoSEQ multiplex PCR; TCRdb's copy keeps in-frame clones and lacks some. V and J calls plus clone size are reproduced from that table; the DNA served to infer D and trimming. The table has tens of thousands of clones, 89% seen once; the top ten hold around 5.1%. The sequence derives from a man between 60 and 75 years old with active COVID-19. V gene TRBV28 combines with J gene TRBJ1-2, with a weak D call TRBD1 (6 bases). What was sequenced was peripheral blood. The CDR3 DNA reads as TGTGCCAGCAGTGGCGGGGGCAGTAGTGGCTACACCTTC. This gives the protein CASSGGGSSGYTF.